The 26 T cell receptor beta chains listed next were all sequenced from one sample in a study of identical twins. TCRdb independently ran MiXCR on the 5' RACE reads; one entry per CDR3 protein. The data show some 460,000 distinct CDR3 sequences, with 12% to 15% seen just once and approximately 0.52% held by the top ten. These same records also appear under a second study, on yellow fever vaccine responses in identical twins.

Material for sequencing was CD4+ T cells sorted from blood. These receptors all come from a woman aged 18-29 years in good health.

This clonotype was counted between two and nine times. The chain employs TRBV6-1 and TRBJ2-4; TRBD1 might be the D (5 bases). The CDR3 is made up of 14 amino acids. Trimming cost V 5 bases and J 7 bases, with 15 bases left between them. Germline V gene sequence: CDR1 MNHNS, CDR2 SASEGT. The CDR3 DNA reads as TGTGCCAGCAGTAAACTGACAGTATCCAACATTCAGTACTTC. Amino acid sequence: CASSKLTVSNIQYF.

CDR3 in amino acids: CASSANHRVAEQYF. For the CDR3, the DNA is TGTGCCAGCAGTGCCAACCACAGGGTCGCCGAGCAGTACTTC. The V call is TRBV12-3 or TRBV12-4, the J call TRBJ2-7, with a possible D match to TRBD1 (6 bases). Trimming took 5 bases from V and 6 from J, leaving 17 bases between them. The CDR3 is 14 residues long.

The chain employs TRBV4-3 and TRBJ2-3, with D maybe TRBD1 (5 bases). Germline CDR1 reads LGHNA; CDR2 reads YSLEER. The CDR3 contains 15 residues. V lost 1 base to trimming and J lost 2 bases, with 10 bases between them. CDR3: CASSQAAGPTDTQYF. The CDR3 DNA is TGCGCCAGCAGCCAAGCTGCAGGGCCCACAGATACGCAGTATTTT.

This clonotype was observed a handful of times. The rearrangement uses TRBV6-5 and TRBJ2-7; D might be TRBD1 (5 bases). This CDR3 is 15 amino acids long. V was cut by 0 bases and J by 7 bases, with 16 bases left in between. The germline V gene has CDR1 MNHEY and CDR2 SVGAGI. In nucleotides, the CDR3 is TGTGCCAGCAGTTACTCGTCGGCAGGGTTCCGAGAGCAGTACTTC. Amino acids: CASSYSSAGFREQYF.

The gene calls are TRBV5-1 and TRBJ2-7; a weak D match, TRBD1 (6 bases). This CDR3 comprises 14 residues. With 0 bases removed from V and 6 bases from J, the gap between germline ends came to 13 bases. The germline V gene has CDR1 SGHRS and CDR2 YFSETQ. CDR3 coding DNA: TGCGCCAGCAGCTTGGCTCCCGGGACACTCGAGCAGTACTTC. This sequence encodes CASSLAPGTLEQYF.

This chain uses TRBV28 with TRBJ2-5; tentatively, D is TRBD1 or TRBD2 (5 bases each). Trimming left V 4 bases short and J 1 base short, with 10 bases between. The germline V gene has CDR1 MDHEN and CDR2 SYDVKM. This CDR3 comprises 14 residues. CDR3 amino acids: CASSWGGPQETQYF. Written as DNA, the CDR3 is TGTGCCAGCAGTTGGGGCGGGCCCCAAGAGACCCAGTACTTC. The entire variable domain, with the rest obtained from reference TRBV28 and TRBJ2-5, is as follows: DVKVTQSSRYLVKRTGEKVFLECVQDMDHENMFWYRQDPGLGLRLIYFSYDVKMKEKGDIPEGYSVSREKKERFSLILESASTNQTSMYLCASSWGGPQETQYFGPGTRLLVL.

The chain joins TRBV11-2 to TRBJ2-7, with D possibly being TRBD1 or TRBD2 (5 bases each). Germline CDR1 is SGHAT and CDR2 is FQNNGV. The CDR3 loop spans 14 amino acids. V gave up 5 bases and J gave up 3 bases, with 14 bases separating them. In nucleotides, the CDR3 is TGTGCCAGCAGCGAACCGGGACGGTACTACGAGCAGTACTTC. Translated: CASSEPGRYYEQYF.

The rearrangement joins TRBV5-8 to TRBJ2-1; D is undetermined. Germline loops: CDR1 SGHTS, CDR2 YDEGEE. Trimming left V 3 bases short and J 6 bases short, with 19 bases between. The CDR3 is 16 amino acids. CDR3 protein: CASSSRQVTTVNEQFF. The DNA of the CDR3 is TGTGCCAGCAGCTCACGGCAGGTGACCACAGTCAATGAGCAGTTCTTC. The complete variable domain, with remaining parts taken from reference TRBV5-8 and TRBJ2-1, reads EAGVTQSPTHLIKTRGQQATLRCSPISGHTSVYWYQQALGLGLQFLLWYDEGEERNRGNFPPRFSGRQFPNYSSELNVNALELEDSALYLCASSSRQVTTVNEQFFGPGTRLTVL.

On this clonotype itself: This may stem from a read error, because a much larger clone lies one nucleotide away. The chain recombines TRBV5-6 with TRBJ2-2; the D is unclear. This CDR3 has 12 amino acids. V gave up 4 bases and J gave up 6 bases, with 7 bases separating them. CDR1 is SGHDT, CDR2 YYEEEE, per germline. CDR3: CASSHGPGELFF. In DNA, the CDR3 is TGTGCCAGCAGCCACGGGCCCGGGGAGCTGTTTTTT.

This clonotype was observed many times. This rearrangement joins TRBV27 to TRBJ2-2, with D unclear. Between the trimmed V and J ends, which lost 1 base and 0 bases, there was a span of 6 bases. Germline lookup yields CDR1 MNHEY and CDR2 SMNVEV (reference sequence). The CDR3 totals 15 residues. The CDR3 DNA sequence: TGTGCCAGCAGTTTATTCGGCACGAACACCGGGGAGCTGTTTTTT. It translates to CASSLFGTNTGELFF.

A few counts support this clonotype. CDR3 in amino acids: CASSLKSSYEQYF. CDR3 sequence (DNA): TGTGCCAGCAGCCTTAAGTCCTCCTACGAGCAGTACTTC. The chain joins TRBV7-8 to TRBJ2-7; D uncertain. The CDR3 loop spans 13 amino acids. Between the trimmed V and J ends, which lost 5 bases and 0 bases, there was a span of 8 bases. Germline V gene data show CDR1 as SGHVS and CDR2 as FQNEAQ.

The chain couples TRBV7-8 to TRBJ2-3, with D perhaps TRBD2 (6 bases). Germline assignment: CDR1 SGHVS and CDR2 FQNEAQ. The V end was cut by 5 bases, the J end by 0 bases, with 12 bases between. There are 15 residues in the CDR3. Here the CDR3 reads CASSIWEASTDTQYF. CDR3 nucleotide sequence: TGTGCCAGCAGCATCTGGGAGGCTAGCACAGATACGCAGTATTTT.

The DNA for the CDR3 is TGTGCAAGTCGCTTTACGGGGACAGATACGCAGTATTTT. This codes for CASRFTGTDTQYF. The chain has TRBV12-2 and TRBJ2-3. TRBV12-2 counts as a pseudogene. This CDR3 comprises 13 residues.

At least ten counts were recorded for this clonotype. The genes are TRBV20-1 and TRBJ1-3; TRBD1 agrees at 10 bases. There are 15 residues in the CDR3. Germline loops: CDR1 DFQATT, CDR2 SNEGSKA (reference sequence). V trimming: 3 bases; J trimming: 8 bases; junction bases outside the gene matches: 10. The CDR3 here is CSARASGTGVHTIYF. The CDR3 DNA sequence: TGCAGTGCTAGGGCCTCCGGGACAGGGGTCCACACCATATATTTT.

In this sample, this clonotype turned up a few times. The gene calls are TRBV18 and TRBJ2-7, with D possibly TRBD2 on 6 matching bases. The germline CDR1 and CDR2 sequences are KGHSH and LQKENI. This CDR3 has 13 amino acids. With 3 bases removed from V and 3 bases from J, the gap between germline ends came to 9 bases. This CDR3 is CASSPAGNYEQYF. The CDR3 DNA is TGTGCCAGCTCACCTGCGGGGAACTACGAGCAGTACTTC.

This clonotype was seen more than once but under ten times. The rearrangement links TRBV15 to TRBJ1-6; 8 nucleotides line up with TRBD1. CDR1 and CDR2 (germline): LNHNV, YYDKDF (reference sequence). The CDR3 has 16 residues. V lost 2 bases, J lost 10 bases, and 10 bases stayed unmatched. The CDR3: CATSRYQGALESPLHF. The CDR3, as DNA: TGTGCCACCAGCAGATACCAGGGGGCCTTGGAATCACCCCTCCACTTT.

The rearrangement joins TRBV25-1 to TRBJ2-7, with TRBD2 identical over 7 bases. Germline CDR1 reads MGHDK; CDR2 reads SYGVNS. V was clipped by 7 bases and J by 0 bases; unmatched bases: 6. The CDR3 is 14 amino acids. The CDR3 protein is CASNGGTTSYEQYF. The CDR3 bases are TGTGCCAGCAACGGGGGGACGACCTCCTACGAGCAGTACTTC.

This chain joins TRBV28 and TRBJ2-2; 8 nucleotides match TRBD2. Germline V gene sequence: CDR1 MDHEN, CDR2 SYDVKM. V lost 4 bases, J lost 9 bases, and 7 bases stayed unmatched. This CDR3 has 14 residues. As DNA, the CDR3 is TGTGCCAGCAGTTCGGGGGGGCGAATCCGGGAGCTGTTTTTT. Its protein is CASSSGGRIRELFF.

This clonotype was counted only a few times. The V and J genes are TRBV20-1 and TRBJ2-2, with TRBD1 identical over 8 bases. Germline trimming cut 4 bases from V and 1 base from J; bases unmatched to any gene: 2. Germline V gene sequence: CDR1 DFQATT, CDR2 SNEGSKA (reference sequence). The length of the CDR3 is 14 residues. DNA of the CDR3: TGCAGTGCTAAAGGACAGGGGAACACCGGGGAGCTGTTTTTT. As protein: CSAKGQGNTGELFF.

This clonotype was found a few times. V is TRBV28 and J is TRBJ2-7; TRBD1 aligns across 7 bases. Germline V gene data show CDR1 as MDHEN and CDR2 as SYDVKM. The CDR3 totals 15 residues. V lost 6 bases to trimming and J lost 0 bases; unmatched junction nucleotides: 8. The CDR3 protein is CASRPYRGGSYEQYF. The DNA for the CDR3 is TGTGCCAGCAGGCCCTACAGGGGCGGCTCCTACGAGCAGTACTTC.

The chain has TRBV6-5 and TRBJ2-1; 10 bases are shared with TRBD2. Looked up from germline, CDR1 is MNHEY and CDR2 is SVGAGI. CDR3 length equals 14 residues. Trimming at V came to 2 bases and at J to 8 bases, leaving 3 bases not matched to a gene. The CDR3 spells CASSYLAGDHEQFF. Written as DNA, the CDR3 is TGTGCCAGCAGTTACCTAGCGGGAGATCATGAGCAGTTCTTC.

This sequence joins TRBV20-1 and TRBJ2-3; D is possibly TRBD2 (7 bases). The CDR3 has 14 residues. Trimming cost V 2 bases and J 1 base, with 10 bases left between them. Per the germline V gene, CDR1 is DFQATT and CDR2 is SNEGSKA (reference sequence). CDR3: CSARRGGGTDTQYF. CDR3 coding DNA: TGCAGTGCTAGAAGGGGGGGCGGCACAGATACGCAGTATTTT.

The table lists this clonotype with a few counts. The rearrangement links TRBV12-3 or TRBV12-4 to TRBJ1-2; tentative D call: TRBD1 (6 bases). This CDR3 has 14 residues. Trimming pared 8 bases from V and 4 bases from J, leaving 17 bases between. The CDR3 DNA reads TGTGCCAGCTATTTTGGGGGGCCCCTCTATGGCTACACCTTC. Translated, it gives CASYFGGPLYGYTF.

This clonotype was counted a few times. The chain joins TRBV20-1 to TRBJ2-7; TRBD1 agrees at 7 bases. The CDR3 runs 14 residues. V lost 3 bases, J lost 2 bases, and 7 bases stayed unmatched. The V gene's germline CDR1 is DFQATT and CDR2 SNEGSKA (reference sequence). CDR3 in amino acids: CSASPDRPPYEQYF. The CDR3 region has the DNA TGCAGTGCTAGCCCGGACAGGCCCCCCTACGAGCAGTACTTC.

The chain has TRBV30 and TRBJ2-3, with TRBD1 identical over 9 bases. CDR3 length: 16 amino acids. Trimming cost V 2 bases and J 7 bases; bases outside gene matches: 13. Germline lookup yields CDR1 GTSNPN and CDR2 SVGIG (reference sequence). The CDR3 here is CAWSKTGTGPFHTQYF. In DNA, the CDR3 is TGTGCCTGGAGTAAGACCGGGACAGGGCCGTTCCATACGCAGTATTTT.

This clonotype was recorded at least ten times. V gene TRBV5-1 combines with J gene TRBJ2-2; D may be TRBD2 (5 bases). Germline V gene lookup returns CDR1 SGHRS and CDR2 YFSETQ. The length of the CDR3 is 14 residues. Trimming pared 4 bases from V and 0 bases from J, leaving 7 bases between. The CDR3 DNA reads TGCGCCAGCAGCCAGCGGACGAACACCGGGGAGCTGTTTTTT. Its protein is CASSQRTNTGELFF.